These 23 T cell receptor beta chains were sequenced from one sample in a study of T cell responses to AZD1222 COVID-19 vaccine. Sequenced by immunoSEQ multiplex PCR; TCRdb stores in-frame clones only, minus some. The table lists tens of thousands of clones, roughly 88% of them singletons. Sequencing was performed on peripheral blood, taken on day 0 of AZD1222 vaccination. These receptors were obtained from an adult in good health.

The table lists this clone with a count of one. The chain carries TRBV3-1 (or the pseudogene TRBV3-2) and TRBJ1-1, with 8 bases that match TRBD1. The CDR3 totals 14 residues. CDR1 is LGHDT and CDR2 is YNNKEL in the germline V gene (reference sequence). Losses at the gene ends were 5 bases for V and 5 bases for J; bases not matched to a gene: 7. CDR3 amino acids: CASSLRQGNTEAFF. DNA of the CDR3: TGTGCCAGCAGCTTACGACAGGGGAATACTGAAGCTTTCTTT.

The chain is built from TRBV4-2 and TRBJ2-2; 8 nucleotides align to TRBD1. The CDR3 has 15 amino acids. After removal of 4 bases from V and 5 bases from J, the junction contained 6 bases not matched to a gene. Germline assignment: CDR1 LGHNA and CDR2 YNFKEQ. Here the CDR3 reads CASSRPDRDTGELFF. The CDR3 DNA sequence: TGTGCCAGCAGCCGCCCGGACAGGGATACCGGGGAGCTGTTTTTT.

The V and J genes are TRBV2 and TRBJ1-5; D unclear. This CDR3 region has 13 residues. Germline loops: CDR1 SNHLY, CDR2 FYNNEI. Between the trimmed V and J ends, which lost 11 bases and 5 bases, there was a span of 16 bases. CDR3 residues: CARMRVFDQPQHF. In DNA, the CDR3 is TGTGCCCGGATGAGGGTATTCGATCAGCCCCAGCATTTT. Looking up the rest from reference TRBV2 and TRBJ1-5 gives the full variable domain: EPEVTQTPSHQVTQMGQEVILRCVPISNHLYFYWYRQILGQKVEFLVSFYNNEISEKSEIFDDQFSVERPDGSNFTLKIRSTKLEDSAMYFCARMRVFDQPQHFGDGTRLSIL.

This chain joins TRBV4-2 and TRBJ1-1, with D maybe TRBD1 (6 bases). Looked up from germline, CDR1 is LGHNA and CDR2 is YNFKEQ. The CDR3 extends over 15 amino acids. Trimming cost V 4 bases and J 1 base, with 13 bases left between them. The CDR3 DNA is TGTGCCAGCAGCCCCGACGGGGGGGCGAACACTGAAGCTTTCTTT. It is translated as CASSPDGGANTEAFF.

The rearrangement links TRBV28 to TRBJ2-1, with 8 bases matching TRBD2. The CDR3 contains 15 residues. The V segment lost 8 bases and the J segment 8 bases; nucleotides outside the gene matches: 14. The germline gives CDR1 MDHEN, CDR2 SYDVKM. CDR3 residues: CASSGAGDGEDEQFF. The CDR3 DNA reads as TGTGCCAGCTCAGGAGCGGGAGATGGTGAGGATGAGCAGTTCTTC.

The chain couples TRBV27 to TRBJ2-1, with D tentatively TRBD1 (6 bases). The germline CDR1 and CDR2 sequences are MNHEY and SMNVEV (reference sequence). The CDR3 sequence is 17 residues long. V dropped 7 bases and J dropped 4 bases, with 23 bases sitting between them. Written as DNA, the CDR3 is TGTGCCAGCAATTCCGACCCTAGGACAGTATTATACAATGAGCAGTTCTTC. Translating it yields CASNSDPRTVLYNEQFF.

The chain has TRBV11-3 and TRBJ2-2, with 7 bases matching TRBD2. Germline lookup yields CDR1 SGHNT and CDR2 YENEEA. The CDR3 runs 20 residues. Germline trimming cut 0 bases from V and 4 bases from J; bases unmatched to any gene: 17. CDR3 DNA sequence: TGTGCCAGCAGCTTAGATCCCGGACTAGGTAAACCACGGAGCACCGGGGAGCTGTTTTTT. It translates to CASSLDPGLGKPRSTGELFF.

The rearrangement uses TRBV19 and TRBJ2-2; weak D call: TRBD1 (5 bases). Germline CDR1 is LNHDA and CDR2 is SQIVND (reference sequence). The germline V and J ends were trimmed by 2 bases and 6 bases, with 13 bases remaining between them. This CDR3 comprises 15 residues. As DNA, the CDR3 is TGTGCCAGTAGTATACAGGACACCCTTTCCGGGGAGCTGTTTTTT. It specifies CASSIQDTLSGELFF.

Only one count was recorded for this clone. This sample also contains other DNA sequences that code for the same CDR3. This chain connects TRBV18 to TRBJ1-5; D remains ambiguous. V lost 3 bases and J 5 bases, leaving 8 bases between the germline ends. The CDR3 covers 13 residues. Germline V lookup: CDR1 KGHSH, CDR2 LQKENI. CDR3 region: CASSPDSYQPQHF. The CDR3, as DNA: TGTGCCAGCTCACCTGACTCCTATCAGCCCCAGCATTTT.

Here the CDR3 DNA reads TGCAGCGTTGAAAGTCTGGGGGGTGAAAAACTGTTTTTT. It yields the protein CSVESLGGEKLFF. This chain connects TRBV29-1 to TRBJ1-4, with a tentative D call TRBD1 (5 bases). V shed 2 bases and J shed 7 bases, with 11 bases lying between them. CDR3 length: 13 residues. Germline values: CDR1 SQVTM, CDR2 ANQGSEA.

This clone was observed a handful of times. V is TRBV4-2 and J is TRBJ2-4; 7 bases are a match to TRBD2. The germline gives CDR1 LGHNA, CDR2 YNFKEQ. After removal of 0 bases from V and 12 bases from J, the junction contained 8 bases not matched to a gene. The CDR3 length is 14 residues. The CDR3 loop is CASSQDNGRLAQYF. The DNA of the CDR3 is TGTGCCAGCAGCCAAGATAACGGGAGACTAGCTCAGTACTTC.

The genes are TRBV29-1 and TRBJ1-1; D may be TRBD1 (5 bases). This CDR3 contains 18 residues. CDR1 is SQVTM and CDR2 is ANQGSEA in the germline V gene. Deletions cut 1 base from V and 0 bases from J, with 21 bases between. The CDR3 DNA reads TGCAGCGTTGAAGGTCCGGCAGGGACCAACGCCATGAACACTGAAGCTTTCTTT. Translating it yields CSVEGPAGTNAMNTEAFF.

The rearrangement joins TRBV2 to TRBJ2-7; 12 bases align to TRBD2. Germline CDR1 reads SNHLY; CDR2 reads FYNNEI. V dropped 4 bases and J dropped 4; count of bases not matched to a gene: 5. The CDR3 spans 15 residues. The CDR3 sequence is CASSGSTSGSYEQYF. CDR3 DNA sequence: TGTGCCAGCAGTGGCTCGACTAGCGGGAGTTACGAGCAGTACTTC.

The chain recombines TRBV7-9 with TRBJ2-2; 9 bases line up with TRBD2. The junction had 13 bases not matched to a gene; V was cut back by 11 bases and J by 0 bases. There are 17 residues in the CDR3. CDR1 and CDR2 from the germline V gene are SEHNR and FQNEAQ (reference sequence). This CDR3 is CAAALASGNPNTGELFF. CDR3 bases: TGTGCCGCAGCCCTGGCTAGCGGGAACCCGAACACCGGGGAGCTGTTTTTT.

The chain employs TRBV5-4 and TRBJ2-3, with D perhaps matching TRBD2 (5 bases). Germline V lookup: CDR1 SGHNT, CDR2 YYREEE (reference sequence). This CDR3 is built from 16 residues. Trimming shortened V by 4 bases and J by 0 bases, and 15 bases separated the two germline ends. CDR3: CASSPRGPGSTDTQYF. The CDR3 DNA is TGTGCCAGCAGCCCGCGAGGCCCGGGGAGCACAGATACGCAGTATTTT.

The V gene is TRBV28, the J gene TRBJ1-5; 10 bases are shared with TRBD1. V was clipped by 6 bases and J by 11 bases; unmatched bases: 7. CDR3 length: 13 residues. Germline CDR1 MDHEN, CDR2 SYDVKM. CDR3 loop: CASSGQGERTQHF. In nucleotides, the CDR3 is TGTGCCAGCAGCGGACAGGGGGAGAGGACCCAGCATTTT.

This rearrangement joins TRBV12-3 or TRBV12-4 to TRBJ2-1, with 8 bases identical to TRBD2. After removal of 7 bases from V and 9 bases from J, the junction contained 8 bases not matched to a gene. The CDR3 spans 13 residues. Here the CDR3 DNA reads TGTGCCAGCACCACTAGCGGATCGGGTGAGCAGTTCTTC. It yields the protein CASTTSGSGEQFF.

The chain recombines TRBV28 with TRBJ1-5; perhaps TRBD1 as D (5 bases). The CDR3 extends over 13 amino acids. Looked up from germline, CDR1 is MDHEN and CDR2 is SYDVKM. The ends were cut back, 7 bases at V and 5 bases at J, with 12 bases in the middle. The CDR3 is CASTRDGDQPQHF. CDR3 coding DNA: TGTGCCAGCACCAGGGACGGGGATCAGCCCCAGCATTTT.

The chain has TRBV5-5 and TRBJ2-3; the D gene is possibly TRBD1 (5 bases). CDR3 length: 15 residues. The V and J ends lost 0 bases and 2 bases respectively, with 10 bases between them. The germline V gene encodes CDR1 SGHKS and CDR2 YYEKEE (reference sequence). CDR3: CASSLGLGLTDTQYF. Written as DNA, the CDR3 is TGTGCCAGCAGCTTGGGTCTGGGGCTCACAGATACGCAGTATTTT.

A word on this clone: One junction end disagrees with the germline gene, perhaps due to a read error. This chain uses TRBV12-3 or TRBV12-4 with TRBJ2-5, with D uncertain. The length of the CDR3 is 11 residues. DNA of the CDR3: TGTGCCGGCAGCCGCCAAGAGACCCAGTACTTC. It is translated as CAGSRQETQYF.

V usage is TRBV28 and J usage is TRBJ2-7; a weak D match, TRBD2 (6 bases). This CDR3 contains 15 residues. Germline lookup yields CDR1 MDHEN and CDR2 SYDVKM. Trimming cost V 6 bases and J 0 bases, with 15 bases left between them. CDR3 protein: CASSSGTSSSYEQYF. The DNA of the CDR3 is TGTGCCAGCAGCTCTGGGACTTCCAGCTCCTACGAGCAGTACTTC.

The rearrangement uses TRBV29-1 and TRBJ1-2; no clear D. With 4 bases removed from V and 7 bases from J, the gap between germline ends came to 10 bases. CDR1 SQVTM and CDR2 ANQGSEA come from the germline V gene. This CDR3 spans 11 amino acids. The CDR3 region has the DNA TGCAGCGTTGGGTCACCTGGTGGCTACACCTTC. This encodes CSVGSPGGYTF.

The chain uses TRBV6-5 and TRBJ1-4; D is ambiguous. V lost 8 bases, J lost 8 bases, and 15 bases lay in between. The CDR3 is 13 amino acids. Germline loops: CDR1 MNHEY, CDR2 SVGAGI. In nucleotides, the CDR3 is TGTGCCAGCGGGCGCCAGAAAAACGAAAAACTGTTTTTT. Translating it yields CASGRQKNEKLFF.